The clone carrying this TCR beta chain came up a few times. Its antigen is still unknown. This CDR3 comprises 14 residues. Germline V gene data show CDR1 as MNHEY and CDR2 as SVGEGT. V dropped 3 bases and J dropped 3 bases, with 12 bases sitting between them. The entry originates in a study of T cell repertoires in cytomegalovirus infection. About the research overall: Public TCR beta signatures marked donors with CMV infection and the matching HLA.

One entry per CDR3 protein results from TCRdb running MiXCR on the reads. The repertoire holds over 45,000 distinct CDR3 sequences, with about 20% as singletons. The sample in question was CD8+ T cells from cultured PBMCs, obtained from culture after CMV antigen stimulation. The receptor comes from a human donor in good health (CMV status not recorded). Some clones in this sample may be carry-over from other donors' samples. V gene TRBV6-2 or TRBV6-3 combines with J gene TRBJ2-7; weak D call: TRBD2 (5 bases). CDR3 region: CASSYREQIYEQYF. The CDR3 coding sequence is TGTGCCAGCAGTTATCGGGAACAGATCTACGAGCAGTACTTC.